This entry lists 8 T cell receptor beta chains sequenced from one sample in a study of blood T cell repertoires in COVID-19. Profiling relied on immunoSEQ multiplex PCR, and the TCRdb table lists in-frame clones only, not all of them. Of about 46,000 clones in the sample, roughly 88% were seen once. Sequencing input: peripheral blood. The source is a woman older than 75 with COVID-19, enrolled during active disease.

This clone was seen only once. The chain has TRBV28 and TRBJ2-3, with D possibly matching TRBD1 (6 bases). Trimming stripped 6 bases from V and 2 bases from J, with 15 bases between. CDR3 size: 15 residues. Germline V gene sequence: CDR1 MDHEN, CDR2 SYDVKM. As DNA, the CDR3 is TGTGCCAGCAGCCCTATTGACAGGAACACAGATACGCAGTATTTT. Translating gives CASSPIDRNTDTQYF.

This chain joins TRBV13 and TRBJ2-2; TRBD2 agrees at 11 bases. Germline V CDR1 and CDR2: PRHDT, FYEKMQ (reference sequence). The CDR3 length is 22 residues. With 1 base clipped from V and 3 bases from J, the junction kept 19 bases outside the gene matches. CDR3 sequence: CASSLEGFFGTSGRGHTGELFF. CDR3 nucleotides: TGTGCCAGCAGCTTAGAGGGGTTTTTTGGGACTAGCGGCCGAGGGCACACCGGGGAGCTGTTTTTT.

V is TRBV9 and J is TRBJ2-3, with unresolved D. Trimming removed 2 bases from V and 1 base from J, with 5 bases in between. The CDR3 sequence is 13 residues long. Germline V gene data show CDR1 as SGDLS and CDR2 as YYNGEE. The CDR3 sequence is CASSVEGTDTQYF. CDR3 coding DNA: TGTGCCAGCAGCGTCGAGGGCACAGATACGCAGTATTTT.

V is TRBV5-1 and J is TRBJ1-1, with D unclear. The CDR3 loop spans 13 amino acids. Germline CDR1 is SGHRS and CDR2 is YFSETQ. Trimming cost V 4 bases and J 5 bases, with 12 bases left between them. CDR3 in DNA: TGCGCCAGCAGCCCGAACGGGGTAACTGAAGCTTTCTTT. It encodes CASSPNGVTEAFF.

The gene calls are TRBV19 and TRBJ2-5; TRBD2 might be the D (6 bases). The CDR3 has 14 residues. Germline CDR1 and CDR2: LNHDA and SQIVND (reference sequence). V was clipped by 4 bases and J by 5 bases, with 14 bases between them. CDR3 loop: CASSSGGGGETQYF. For the CDR3, the DNA is TGTGCCAGTAGTAGTGGGGGAGGAGGGGAGACCCAGTACTTC.

This clone was counted between two and nine times. The V call is TRBV7-2, the J call TRBJ1-1, with 8 positions matching TRBD1. Germline lookup yields CDR1 SGHTA and CDR2 FQGNSA. The V gene end was trimmed by 2 bases and the J gene end by 3 bases; junction bases not matched to a gene: 8. The CDR3 has 16 amino acids. CDR3 sequence: CASSLSRLQGDTEAFF. CDR3 in DNA: TGTGCCAGCAGCTTATCGAGATTACAGGGGGACACTGAAGCTTTCTTT.

This chain links TRBV7-9 with TRBJ1-4, with TRBD1 matching over 9 bases. CDR1 and CDR2 (germline): SEHNR, FQNEAQ (reference sequence). J lost 3 bases, V lost 5 bases, and 4 bases had no gene match. The CDR3 consists of 15 residues. CDR3 in DNA: TGTGCCAGCAGCGACGGGACAGGGTCTAATGAAAAACTGTTTTTT. Its translation: CASSDGTGSNEKLFF.

The V call is TRBV7-2, the J call TRBJ2-3; 15 nucleotides match TRBD2. Germline V gene data show CDR1 as SGHTA and CDR2 as FQGNSA. V lost 5 bases, J lost 5 bases, and 5 bases stayed unmatched. This CDR3 comprises 16 residues. The CDR3 DNA is TGTGCCAGCAGCCCCTGGACTAGCGGGAGGGGAGATACGCAGTATTTT. The encoded protein is CASSPWTSGRGDTQYF.